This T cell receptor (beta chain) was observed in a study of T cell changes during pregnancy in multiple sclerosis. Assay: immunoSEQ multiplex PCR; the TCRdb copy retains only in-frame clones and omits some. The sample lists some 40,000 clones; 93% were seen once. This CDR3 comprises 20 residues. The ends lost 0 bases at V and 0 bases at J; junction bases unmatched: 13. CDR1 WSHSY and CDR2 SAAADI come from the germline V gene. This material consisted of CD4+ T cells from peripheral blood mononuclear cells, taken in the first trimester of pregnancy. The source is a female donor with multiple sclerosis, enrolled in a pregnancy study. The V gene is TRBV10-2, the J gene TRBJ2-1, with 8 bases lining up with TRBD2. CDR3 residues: CASSESSSSGIRLSYNEQFF. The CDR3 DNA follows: TGCGCCAGCAGTGAGTCGTCGAGTAGCGGGATTCGACTCTCCTACAATGAGCAGTTCTTC.